The 25 T cell receptor beta chains in this list originate from one sample, sequenced in a study of CD8 T cells in Susac syndrome. About 0.45 to 1 ug RNA was reverse transcribed with random hexamers. TCRdb re-called the immunoSEQ multiplex PCR reads with MiXCR, one entry per CDR3 protein. Of about 150,000 distinct CDR3 sequences listed, roughly 95% are singletons. The sample taken for sequencing was CD8+ T cells from PBMCs. The receptors derive from a human donor with multiple sclerosis.

This rearrangement joins TRBV30 to TRBJ2-1, with 10 bases fitting TRBD2. The CDR3 loop spans 14 amino acids. CDR1 and CDR2 from the germline V gene are GTSNPN and SVGIG (reference sequence). The ends lost 7 bases at V and 5 bases at J; junction bases unmatched: 8. CDR3 in DNA: TGTGCCTTTACGGGACTAGCGCTCAACAATGAGCAGTTCTTC. This sequence encodes CAFTGLALNNEQFF.

V usage is TRBV13 and J usage is TRBJ2-3, with unresolved D. V was shortened by 1 base and J by 0 bases, with 8 bases between the two germline ends. Per germline, CDR1 PRHDT and CDR2 FYEKMQ (reference sequence). This CDR3 has 15 amino acids. The CDR3 DNA sequence: TGTGCCAGCAGCTTAGCGGGTCATAGCACAGATACGCAGTATTTT. It codes for CASSLAGHSTDTQYF.

This sequence joins TRBV20-1 and TRBJ2-5; 14 bases line up with TRBD2. CDR1 DFQATT and CDR2 SNEGSKA come from the germline V gene (reference sequence). CDR3 size: 16 residues. J was trimmed by 4 bases and V by 6 bases; bases with no gene match: 10. The CDR3: CSADGGLAGERETQYF. CDR3 in DNA: TGCAGTGCGGATGGGGGACTAGCGGGGGAGCGAGAGACCCAGTACTTC.

With regard to this clonotype: The junction departs from germline at one end; a sequencing error may be responsible. The CDR3 here is CIARRWTGSYNEQFF. The CDR3 region has the DNA TGCATTGCTAGAAGATGGACAGGGTCCTACAATGAGCAGTTCTTC. The chain couples TRBV20-1 to TRBJ2-1, with 8 bases aligning to TRBD1. The CDR3 runs to 15 residues. CDR1 and CDR2 from the germline V gene are DFQATT and SNEGSKA (reference sequence).

CDR3 region: CSATDPYSTSTDTQYF. As DNA, the CDR3 is TGCAGTGCCACCGATCCATACTCCACCAGCACAGATACGCAGTATTTT. V gene TRBV20-1 combines with J gene TRBJ2-3; the D is unclear. CDR1 DFQATT and CDR2 SNEGSKA come from the germline V gene (reference sequence). The CDR3 consists of 16 residues. V was cut by 6 bases and J by 0 bases, with 19 bases left in between.

This chain links TRBV6-1 with TRBJ2-7, with 12 bases that match TRBD1. This CDR3 is 15 amino acids long. Germline V CDR1 and CDR2: MNHNS, SASEGT. After removal of 3 bases from V and 6 bases from J, the junction contained 6 bases not matched to a gene. As DNA, the CDR3 is TGTGCCAGCAGTGAGACGGGACAGGGGGCGTCCGAGCAGTACTTC. This codes for CASSETGQGASEQYF.

The chain is built from TRBV5-6 and TRBJ2-1, with 7 bases lining up with TRBD2. This CDR3 is 14 amino acids long. Germline assignment: CDR1 SGHDT and CDR2 YYEEEE. J gave up 8 bases and V 4 bases, and 9 bases lay outside the gene matches. The CDR3 region has the DNA TGTGCCAGCAGCCCGTGGACTAGTTACGATGAGCAGTTCTTC. It yields the protein CASSPWTSYDEQFF.

This chain joins TRBV9 and TRBJ1-6; a possible D gene is TRBD1 (5 bases). V gave up 4 bases and J gave up 6 bases, with 17 bases separating them. In germline, CDR1 is SGDLS, CDR2 YYNGEE. This CDR3 region has 16 residues. CDR3 region: CASSPLGGGSNSPLHF. CDR3 nucleotides: TGTGCCAGCAGCCCCCTCGGGGGGGGGTCTAATTCACCCCTCCACTTT.

Here the CDR3 reads CATSRDKGSNTGELFF. The CDR3 DNA follows: TGTGCCACCAGCAGAGATAAAGGTTCTAACACCGGGGAGCTGTTTTTT. The rearrangement uses TRBV15 and TRBJ2-2; D is undetermined. The CDR3 extends over 16 amino acids. V gave up 0 bases and J gave up 2 bases, with 10 bases separating them. Germline lookup yields CDR1 LNHNV and CDR2 YYDKDF (reference sequence).

The chain uses TRBV7-9 and TRBJ2-3; D ambiguous. V lost 4 bases and J lost 2, with 7 bases in between. The CDR3 totals 13 residues. Germline V gene sequence: CDR1 SEHNR, CDR2 FQNEAQ (reference sequence). CDR3 nucleotides: TGTGCCAGCAGCTCCCATCTCACAGATACGCAGTATTTT. This codes for CASSSHLTDTQYF.

The J gene is TRBJ2-7, the V gene TRBV7-8; D is unresolved. This CDR3 has 15 amino acids. Germline values: CDR1 SGHVS, CDR2 FQNEAQ. Between the trimmed V and J ends, which lost 1 base and 5 bases, there was a span of 15 bases. CDR3 DNA: TGTGCCAGCAGCTTAGGGCCCAGCCCCTCGAACGAGCAGTACTTC. Protein sequence: CASSLGPSPSNEQYF.

CDR3 residues: CASSQVGGLAGGTLPDTQYF. In DNA, the CDR3 is TGTGCCAGCAGCCAAGTAGGTGGACTAGCGGGGGGGACCCTTCCAGATACGCAGTATTTT. The V and J genes are TRBV14 and TRBJ2-3; 15 positions match TRBD2. There are 20 residues in the CDR3. After removal of 1 base from V and 4 bases from J, the junction contained 12 bases not matched to a gene. Germline CDR1 is SGHDN and CDR2 is FVKESK.

The chain couples TRBV13 to TRBJ2-1; D is unclear. CDR3 length: 12 residues. The germline V gene encodes CDR1 PRHDT and CDR2 FYEKMQ (reference sequence). V lost 5 bases to trimming and J lost 5 bases, with 7 bases between them. Written as DNA, the CDR3 is TGTGCCAGCAGCCGACCCGACAATGAGCAGTTCTTC. Translation: CASSRPDNEQFF.

CDR3 sequence: CATSRVRTTEAFF. Written as DNA, the CDR3 is TGTGCCACCAGCAGAGTTCGGACAACTGAAGCTTTCTTT. This chain links TRBV15 with TRBJ1-1, with D perhaps TRBD1 (5 bases). In germline, CDR1 is LNHNV, CDR2 YYDKDF (reference sequence). V lost 1 base, J lost 5 bases, and 8 bases lay in between. CDR3 length: 13 amino acids.

This CDR3 reads CATSKRGLSTDTQYF. The DNA of the CDR3 is TGTGCCACCAGCAAGCGGGGGCTGAGCACAGATACGCAGTATTTT. The genes are TRBV15 and TRBJ2-3; TRBD2 aligns across 8 bases. The CDR3 runs 15 residues. V trimming: 4 bases; J trimming: 0 bases; junction bases outside the gene matches: 3. The germline CDR1 and CDR2 sequences are LNHNV and YYDKDF (reference sequence). The full variable domain, with the rest looked up from reference TRBV15 and TRBJ2-3, is DAMVIQNPRYQVTQFGKPVTLSCSQTLNHNVMYWYQQKSSQAPKLLFHYYDKDFNNEADTPDNFQSRRPNTSFCFLDIRSPGLGDTAMYLCATSKRGLSTDTQYFGPGTRLTVL.

V and J are TRBV29-1 and TRBJ2-5; D is unclear. Germline V CDR1 and CDR2: SQVTM, ANQGSEA. V lost 3 bases and J 5 bases, leaving 4 bases between the germline ends. CDR3 size: 10 residues. CDR3 DNA sequence: TGCAGCGTTGAGGGGGAGACCCAGTACTTC. It codes for CSVEGETQYF.

The chain has TRBV29-1 and TRBJ1-3; possible D gene TRBD1, 6 bases. Trimming left V 5 bases short and J 0 bases short, with 11 bases between. The V gene's germline CDR1 is SQVTM and CDR2 ANQGSEA. This CDR3 contains 14 residues. CDR3: CSVWTGASGNTIYF. In DNA, the CDR3 is TGCAGCGTTTGGACGGGGGCCTCTGGAAACACCATATATTTT.

V is TRBV5-6 and J is TRBJ2-7; D gene ambiguous. V was cut by 2 bases and J by 0 bases, with 6 bases left in between. The length of the CDR3 is 13 residues. CDR1 is SGHDT and CDR2 is YYEEEE in the germline V gene. The CDR3 DNA sequence: TGTGCCAGCAGCTTCGGCATCTCCTACGAGCAGTACTTC. It encodes CASSFGISYEQYF. Together with reference TRBV5-6 and TRBJ2-7, the CDR3 gives the full variable domain: DAGVTQSPTHLIKTRGQQVTLRCSPKSGHDTVSWYQQALGQGPQFIFQYYEEEERQRGNFPDRFSGHQFPNYSSELNVNALLLGDSALYLCASSFGISYEQYFGPGTRLTVT.

In this sample, this clonotype turned up once. The gene calls are TRBV7-6 and TRBJ2-5; D gene unclear. This CDR3 region has 14 residues. Deletions cut 1 base from V and 4 bases from J, with 10 bases between. CDR1 and CDR2 (germline): SGHVS, FNYEAQ. The CDR3 is CASSLEADRETQYF. DNA of the CDR3: TGTGCCAGCAGCTTAGAGGCGGACCGAGAGACCCAGTACTTC. The full variable domain, completed using reference TRBV7-6 and TRBJ2-5, is GAGVSQSPRYKVTKRGQDVALRCDPISGHVSLYWYRQALGQGPEFLTYFNYEAQQDKSGLPNDRFSAERPEGSISTLTIQRTEQRDSAMYRCASSLEADRETQYFGPGTRLLVL.

DNA for the CDR3: TGTGCCAGCAGCCAAGATAGAGTTGGGACTGAAGCTTTCTTT. This codes for CASSQDRVGTEAFF. The chain carries TRBV14 and TRBJ1-1; D gene uncertain. The CDR3 is 14 residues long. The ends were cut back, 0 bases at V and 5 bases at J, with 10 bases in the middle. Germline lookup yields CDR1 SGHDN and CDR2 FVKESK. Together with reference TRBV14 and TRBJ1-1, the CDR3 gives the full variable domain: EAGVTQFPSHSVIEKGQTVTLRCDPISGHDNLYWYRRVMGKEIKFLLHFVKESKQDESGMPNNRFLAERTGGTYSTLKVQPAELEDSGVYFCASSQDRVGTEAFFGQGTRLTVV.

This clonotype is a singleton in its sample. CDR3 amino acids: CSVWSQVDTEAFF. Here the CDR3 DNA reads TGCAGCGTGTGGAGTCAGGTTGACACTGAAGCTTTCTTT. The V and J genes are TRBV29-1 and TRBJ1-1; D not resolved. Germline V gene sequence: CDR1 SQVTM, CDR2 ANQGSEA. The V and J ends lost 6 bases and 3 bases respectively, with 14 bases between them. The CDR3 consists of 13 residues.

The genes are TRBV9 and TRBJ1-3, with no clear D. The germline V gene encodes CDR1 SGDLS and CDR2 YYNGEE. This CDR3 contains 15 residues. V was clipped by 4 bases and J by 0 bases, with 11 bases between them. The CDR3 region is CASSLQSISGNTIYF. The DNA for the CDR3 is TGTGCCAGCAGCCTACAGAGTATCTCTGGAAACACCATATATTTT.

The gene calls are TRBV29-1 and TRBJ2-5; D is perhaps TRBD1 (6 bases). The CDR3 extends over 13 amino acids. V was cut by 7 bases and J by 3 bases, with 15 bases left in between. In germline, CDR1 is SQVTM, CDR2 ANQGSEA. The CDR3 here is CSARPPGEETQYF. DNA for the CDR3: TGCAGCGCCCGCCCCCCAGGGGAAGAGACCCAGTACTTC.

This sequence joins TRBV29-1 and TRBJ2-1; maybe TRBD1 (6 bases). The germline CDR1 and CDR2 sequences are SQVTM and ANQGSEA. The length of the CDR3 is 16 residues. V was cut by 4 bases and J by 8 bases, with 24 bases left in between. This CDR3 is CSVVGIWTERRDEQFF. In DNA form, the CDR3 reads TGCAGCGTTGTAGGAATTTGGACAGAGCGGAGAGATGAGCAGTTCTTC.

This clonotype was found once. V usage is TRBV20-1 and J usage is TRBJ1-2; the match to TRBD1 covers 10 bases. The CDR3 has 15 amino acids. The germline CDR1 and CDR2 sequences are DFQATT and SNEGSKA (reference sequence). V dropped 0 bases and J dropped 3; count of bases not matched to a gene: 4. The CDR3 DNA follows: TGCAGTGCTAGAGATCAGACAGGGGGCGACTATGGCTACACCTTC. Residues: CSARDQTGGDYGYTF.